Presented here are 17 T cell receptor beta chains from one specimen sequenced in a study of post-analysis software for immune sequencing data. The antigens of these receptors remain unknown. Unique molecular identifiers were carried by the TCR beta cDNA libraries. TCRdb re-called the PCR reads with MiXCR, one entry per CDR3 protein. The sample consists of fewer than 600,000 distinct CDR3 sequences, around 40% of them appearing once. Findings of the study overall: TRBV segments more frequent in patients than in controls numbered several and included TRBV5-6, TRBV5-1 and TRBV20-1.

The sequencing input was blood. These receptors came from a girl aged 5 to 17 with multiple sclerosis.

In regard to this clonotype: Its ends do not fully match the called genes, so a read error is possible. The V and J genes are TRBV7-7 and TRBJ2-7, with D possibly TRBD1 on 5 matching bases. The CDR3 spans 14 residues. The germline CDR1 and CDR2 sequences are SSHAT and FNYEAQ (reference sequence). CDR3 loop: CASSSDKAPHEQYF. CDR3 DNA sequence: TGTGCTAGCAGCTCGGACAAGGCCCCCCACGAGCAGTACTTC.

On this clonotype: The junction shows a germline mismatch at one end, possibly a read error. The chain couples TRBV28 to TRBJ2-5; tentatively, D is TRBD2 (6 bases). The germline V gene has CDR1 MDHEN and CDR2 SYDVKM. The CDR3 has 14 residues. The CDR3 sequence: CASRMGLGGETQCF. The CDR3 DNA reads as TGTGCCAGCAGAATGGGGTTAGGAGGGGAGACCCAGTGCTTC. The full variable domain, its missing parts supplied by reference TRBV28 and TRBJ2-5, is DVKVTQSSRYLVKRTGEKVFLECVQDMDHENMFWYRQDPGLGLRLIYFSYDVKMKEKGDIPEGYSVSREKKERFSLILESASTNQTSMYLCASRMGLGGETQCFGPGTRLLVL.

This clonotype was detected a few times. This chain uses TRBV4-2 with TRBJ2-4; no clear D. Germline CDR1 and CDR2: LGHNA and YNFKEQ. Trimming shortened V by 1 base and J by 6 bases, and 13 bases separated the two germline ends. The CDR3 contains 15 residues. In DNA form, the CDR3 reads TGTGCCAGCAGCCAAGCTCGAGGAGTGCGAAACATTCAGTACTTC. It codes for CASSQARGVRNIQYF.

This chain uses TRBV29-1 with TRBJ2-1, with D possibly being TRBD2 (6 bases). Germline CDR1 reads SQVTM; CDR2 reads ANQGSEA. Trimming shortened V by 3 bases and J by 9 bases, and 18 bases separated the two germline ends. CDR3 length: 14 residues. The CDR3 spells CSVEGGEAQGEQFF. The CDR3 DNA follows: TGCAGCGTTGAGGGGGGAGAGGCCCAAGGTGAGCAGTTCTTC.

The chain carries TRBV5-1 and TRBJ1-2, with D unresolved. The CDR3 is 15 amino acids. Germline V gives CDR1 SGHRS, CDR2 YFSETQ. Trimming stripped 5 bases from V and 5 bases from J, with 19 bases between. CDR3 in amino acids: CASRPSSGRGYGYTF. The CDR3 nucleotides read TGCGCCAGCAGGCCATCCTCCGGGCGTGGGTATGGCTACACCTTC. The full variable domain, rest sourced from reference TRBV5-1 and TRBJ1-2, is KAGVTQTPRYLIKTRGQQVTLSCSPISGHRSVSWYQQTPGQGLQFLFEYFSETQRNKGNFPGRFSGRQFSNSRSEMNVSTLELGDSALYLCASRPSSGRGYGYTFGSGTRLTVV.

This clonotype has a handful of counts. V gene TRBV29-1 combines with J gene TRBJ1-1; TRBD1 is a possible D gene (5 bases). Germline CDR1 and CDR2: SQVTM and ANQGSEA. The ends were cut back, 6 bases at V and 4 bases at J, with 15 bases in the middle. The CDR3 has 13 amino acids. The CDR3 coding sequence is TGCAGCGTCCGGCAGTCAGGGAGCACTGAAGCTTTCTTT. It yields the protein CSVRQSGSTEAFF.

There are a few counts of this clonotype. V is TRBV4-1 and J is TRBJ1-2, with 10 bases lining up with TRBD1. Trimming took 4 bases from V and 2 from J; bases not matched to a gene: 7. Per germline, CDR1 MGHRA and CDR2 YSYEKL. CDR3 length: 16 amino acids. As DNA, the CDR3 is TGCGCCAGCAGCCCGTACGGACAGGGGGAGAACTATGGCTACACCTTC. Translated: CASSPYGQGENYGYTF.

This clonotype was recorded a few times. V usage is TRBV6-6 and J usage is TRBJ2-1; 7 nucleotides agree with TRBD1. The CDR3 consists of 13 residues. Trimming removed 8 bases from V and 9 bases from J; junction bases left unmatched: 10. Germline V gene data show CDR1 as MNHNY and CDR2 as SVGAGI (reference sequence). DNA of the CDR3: TGTGCCAGCGTCCGGACAGGTGTGGGTGAGCAGTTCTTC. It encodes CASVRTGVGEQFF.

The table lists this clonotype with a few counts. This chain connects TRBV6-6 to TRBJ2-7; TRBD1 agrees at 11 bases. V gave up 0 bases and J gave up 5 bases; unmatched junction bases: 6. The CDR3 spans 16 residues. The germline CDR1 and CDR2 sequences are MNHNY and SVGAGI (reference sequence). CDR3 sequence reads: CASSYSYGQGAHEQYF. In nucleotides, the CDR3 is TGTGCCAGCAGTTACTCATACGGACAGGGGGCCCACGAGCAGTACTTC.

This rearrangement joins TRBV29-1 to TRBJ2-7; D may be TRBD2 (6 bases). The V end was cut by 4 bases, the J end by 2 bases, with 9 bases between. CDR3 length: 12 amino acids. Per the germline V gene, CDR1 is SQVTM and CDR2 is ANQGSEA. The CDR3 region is CSVATGAYEQYF. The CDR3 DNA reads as TGCAGCGTTGCCACGGGGGCCTACGAGCAGTACTTC.

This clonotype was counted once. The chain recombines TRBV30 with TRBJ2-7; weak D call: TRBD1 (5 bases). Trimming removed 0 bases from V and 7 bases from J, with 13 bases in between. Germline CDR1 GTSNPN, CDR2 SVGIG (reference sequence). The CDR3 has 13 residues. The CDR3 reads CAWSVHRTREQYF. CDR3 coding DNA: TGTGCCTGGAGTGTACATAGGACAAGAGAGCAGTACTTC.

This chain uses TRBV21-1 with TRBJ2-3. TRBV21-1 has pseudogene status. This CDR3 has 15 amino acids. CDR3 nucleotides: TGTGCCAGCAGCCCAAGACGCTTTTGCACAGATACGCAGTATTTT. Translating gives CASSPRRFCTDTQYF.

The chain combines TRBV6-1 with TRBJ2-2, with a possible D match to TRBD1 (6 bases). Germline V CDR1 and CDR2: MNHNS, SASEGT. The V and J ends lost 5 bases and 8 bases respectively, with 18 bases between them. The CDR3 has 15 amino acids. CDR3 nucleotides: TGTGCCAGCAGTAAAAGGACAGCCGAAAGGGGGGAGCTGTTTTTT. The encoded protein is CASSKRTAERGELFF.

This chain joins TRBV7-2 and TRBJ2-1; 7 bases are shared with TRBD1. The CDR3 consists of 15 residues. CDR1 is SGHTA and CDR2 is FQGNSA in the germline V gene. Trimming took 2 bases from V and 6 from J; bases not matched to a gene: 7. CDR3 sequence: CASSLRDRGVNEQFF. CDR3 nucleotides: TGTGCCAGCAGCTTACGGGACAGAGGAGTCAATGAGCAGTTCTTC. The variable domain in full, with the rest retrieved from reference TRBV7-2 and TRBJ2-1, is GAGVSQSPSNKVTEKGKDVELRCDPISGHTALYWYRQSLGQGLEFLIYFQGNSAPDKSGLPSDRFSAERTGGSVSTLTIQRTQQEDSAVYLCASSLRDRGVNEQFFGPGTRLTVL.

CDR3 DNA sequence: TGTGCCAGCAGCCAAGGGCCCGGAGGGCTCAGGTTGGATACGCAGTATTTT. Protein product: CASSQGPGGLRLDTQYF. This sequence joins TRBV4-2 and TRBJ2-3, with D possibly TRBD2 on 6 matching bases. The CDR3 totals 17 residues. Per germline, CDR1 LGHNA and CDR2 YNFKEQ. Trimming pared 1 base from V and 6 bases from J, leaving 20 bases between.

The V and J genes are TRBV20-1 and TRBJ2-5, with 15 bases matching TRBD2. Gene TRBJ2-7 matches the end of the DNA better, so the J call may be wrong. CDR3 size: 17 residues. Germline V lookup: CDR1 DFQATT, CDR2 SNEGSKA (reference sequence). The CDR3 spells CSAKGLAGGFGSYEQYF. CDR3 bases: TGCAGTGCCAAGGGACTAGCGGGAGGCTTCGGCTCCTACGAGCAGTACTTC.

The DNA of the CDR3 is TGCAGTGCTTACCCCAGGGGGGGATACGGCGAGCAGTACTTC. It is translated as CSAYPRGGYGEQYF. V usage is TRBV20-1 and J usage is TRBJ2-5; D assignment may be TRBD1 or TRBD2 (7 bases each). The J call is uncertain, as TRBJ2-7 better fits the DNA end. Germline-derived CDR1 and CDR2 are DFQATT and SNEGSKA (reference sequence). This CDR3 spans 14 amino acids.